This T cell receptor beta chain was sequenced during a study of identical twins. CDR1 is SEHNR, CDR2 FQNEAQ, per germline (reference sequence). This CDR3 is built from 17 residues. The V and J ends lost 1 base and 4 bases respectively, with 18 bases between them. This clonotype has just a few counts. The antigen is not known. Study-level points and caveats: The more abundant beta clonotypes in cord blood had fewer insertions, and memory repertoires did not show this.

TCRdb recomputed calls from the 5' RACE reads with MiXCR, one row per CDR3 protein. The data hold roughly 490,000 distinct CDR3 sequences, with 14% observed a single time. These data were also filed under a second study, of yellow fever vaccine responses in identical twins.

The genes are TRBV7-9 and TRBJ2-3; possible D gene TRBD2, 6 bases. Material: CD4+ T cells sorted from blood. The sequence was collected from a young woman in good health. The CDR3 loop reads CASSLDRGKSLADTQYF. CDR3 nucleotides: TGTGCCAGCAGCTTAGATCGCGGGAAAAGTTTGGCAGATACGCAGTATTTT.